These 2 T cell receptor beta chains came from one sample sequenced in a study of T cell clones after liver transplantation. The method was immunoSEQ multiplex PCR; TCRdb's version includes in-frame clones alone and lacks a portion of them. Seen here are some 6,000 clones, 70% to 80% observed once, and the top ten hold about 13%. The sequenced sample was CD8+ T cells from blood, obtained approximately 3.5 years after liver transplant. These receptors came from a human patient who received a liver transplant. Some of these T cells may belong to the graft donor.

The DNA of the CDR3 is TGTGCCAGCAGTTTTGGACAGACCATGAACACCGGGGAGCTGTTTTTT. As protein: CASSFGQTMNTGELFF. The rearrangement links TRBV27 to TRBJ2-2, with D perhaps matching TRBD1 (6 bases). This CDR3 region has 16 residues. Trimming removed 3 bases from V and 1 base from J, with 12 bases in between. The germline V gene has CDR1 MNHEY and CDR2 SMNVEV (reference sequence).

This clone was picked up a small number of times. This chain joins TRBV19 and TRBJ1-1; tentative D call: TRBD1 (5 bases). Trimming cost V 7 bases and J 6 bases, with 15 bases left between them. Germline loops: CDR1 LNHDA, CDR2 SQIVND (reference sequence). CDR3 size: 13 residues. The CDR3 spells CASTTWGRAEAFF. Here the CDR3 DNA reads TGTGCCAGTACCACTTGGGGCAGGGCTGAAGCTTTCTTT.